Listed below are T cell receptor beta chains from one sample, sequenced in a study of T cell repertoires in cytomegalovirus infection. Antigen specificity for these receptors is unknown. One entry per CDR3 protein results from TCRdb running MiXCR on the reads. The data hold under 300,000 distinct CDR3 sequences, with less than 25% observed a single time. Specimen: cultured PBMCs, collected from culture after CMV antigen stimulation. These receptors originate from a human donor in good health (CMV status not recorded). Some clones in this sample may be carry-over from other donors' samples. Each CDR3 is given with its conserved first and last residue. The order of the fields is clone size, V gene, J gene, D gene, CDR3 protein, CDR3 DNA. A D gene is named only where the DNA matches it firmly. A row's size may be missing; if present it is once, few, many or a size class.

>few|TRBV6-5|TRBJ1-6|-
CASSRQSLGGYNSPLHF
TGTGCCAGCAGCCGACAGTCCCTCGGAGGGTATAATTCACCCCTCCACTTT
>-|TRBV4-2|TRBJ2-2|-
CASSQTPAGELFF
TGTGCCAGCAGCCAGACCCCCGCCGGGGAGCTGTTTTTT
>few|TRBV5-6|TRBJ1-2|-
CASSLDLLTSYGYTF
TGTGCCAGCAGCTTGGACCTTCTGACCTCCTATGGCTACACCTTC
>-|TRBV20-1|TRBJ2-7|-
CSVPRPEQYF
TGCAGTGTACCCCGCCCCGAGCAGTACTTC
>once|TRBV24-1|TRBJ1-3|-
CATSDGRNSGNTIYF
TGTGCCACCAGCGACGGACGGAACTCTGGAAACACCATATATTTT
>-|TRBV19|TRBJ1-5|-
CASQTGINQPQHF
TGTGCCAGTCAAACAGGGATCAATCAGCCCCAGCATTTT
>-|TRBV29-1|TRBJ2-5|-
CSVRGGGRETQYF
TGCAGCGTTCGAGGCGGGGGCCGGGAGACCCAGTACTTC
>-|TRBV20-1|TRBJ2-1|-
CSARESGGRYNEQFF
TGCAGTGCTAGAGAATCAGGGGGGCGGTACAATGAGCAGTTCTTC
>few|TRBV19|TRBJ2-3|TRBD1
CASSKPDRADTQYF
TGTGCCAGTAGTAAACCCGACAGGGCAGATACGCAGTATTTT
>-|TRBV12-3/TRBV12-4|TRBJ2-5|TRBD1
CASSRARVTGYYQETQYF
TGTGCCAGCAGCCGAGCTCGAGTGACAGGGTATTACCAAGAGACCCAGTACTTC
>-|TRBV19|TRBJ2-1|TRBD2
CASSIGLESEQFF
TGTGCCAGTAGTATTGGACTAGAGAGTGAGCAGTTCTTC
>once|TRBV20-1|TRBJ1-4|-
CSARGGSDEKLFF
TGCAGTGCTAGAGGGGGGTCTGACGAAAAACTGTTTTTT
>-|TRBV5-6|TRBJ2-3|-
CASSAQWDTQYF
TGTGCCAGCAGCGCCCAGTGGGATACGCAGTATTTT
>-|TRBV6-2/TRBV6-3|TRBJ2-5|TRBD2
CASSYEAQRGSQETQYF
TGTGCCAGCAGTTACGAGGCCCAGCGGGGCTCCCAAGAGACCCAGTACTTC
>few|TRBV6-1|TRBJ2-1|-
CASSSDPGLVDEQFF
TGTGCCAGCAGTTCGGATCCGGGACTCGTCGATGAGCAGTTCTTC
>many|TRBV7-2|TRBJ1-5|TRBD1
CASSLWGTANQPQHF
TGTGCCAGCAGCTTATGGGGGACAGCAAATCAGCCCCAGCATTTT
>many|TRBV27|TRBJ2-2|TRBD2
CASSFPAGTNTGELFF
TGTGCCAGCAGTTTCCCAGCGGGGACGAACACCGGGGAGCTGTTTTTT
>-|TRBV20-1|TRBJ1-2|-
CSAPVRLGYTF
TGCAGTGCCCCCGTTAGACTAGGCTACACCTTC
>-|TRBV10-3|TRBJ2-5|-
CAISEPTGLGGVQTQYF
TGTGCCATCAGTGAACCAACGGGCCTAGGAGGGGTGCAGACCCAGTACTTC
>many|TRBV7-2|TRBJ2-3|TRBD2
CASSMIVGTSGKADTQYF
TGTGCCAGCAGCATGATAGTGGGGACTAGCGGGAAGGCAGATACGCAGTATTTT
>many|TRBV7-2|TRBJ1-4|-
CASSLYPFVNEKLFF
TGTGCCAGCAGCTTATATCCTTTTGTTAATGAGAAACTGTTTTTT
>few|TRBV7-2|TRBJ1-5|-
CASSPGTAFNQPQHF
TGTGCCAGCAGCCCAGGCACAGCCTTTAATCAGCCCCAGCATTTT
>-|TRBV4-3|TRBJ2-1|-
CASSQDYYNEQFF
TGCGCCAGCAGCCAAGATTATTACAATGAGCAGTTCTTC
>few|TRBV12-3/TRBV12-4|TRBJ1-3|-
CASSPRLTGNTIYF
TGTGCCAGCAGTCCCCGACTCACAGGAAACACCATATATTTT
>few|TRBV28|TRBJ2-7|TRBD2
CASSPLAGVRQSSYEQYF
TGTGCCAGCAGCCCGCTAGCGGGAGTCCGTCAGAGCTCCTACGAGCAGTACTTC
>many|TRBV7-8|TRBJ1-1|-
CASSLEGGNWNTEAFF
TGTGCCAGCAGCTTAGAGGGGGGTAATTGGAACACTGAAGCTTTCTTT
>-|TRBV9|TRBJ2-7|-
CASSVGGHTAYEQYF
TGTGCCAGCAGCGTAGGGGGACACACGGCCTACGAGCAGTACTTC
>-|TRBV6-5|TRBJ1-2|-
CASSYSQGRGYTF
TGTGCCAGCAGTTACTCTCAGGGTCGGGGCTACACCTTC
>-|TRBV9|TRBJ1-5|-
CASSVSGTSNQPQHF
TGTGCCAGCAGCGTGTCGGGTACTAGCAATCAGCCCCAGCATTTT
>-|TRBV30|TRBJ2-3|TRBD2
CAWSVSGGRADTQYF
TGTGCCTGGAGTGTTTCGGGGGGGAGGGCAGATACGCAGTATTTT
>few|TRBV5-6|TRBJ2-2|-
CASSLGDVRLNTGELFF
TGTGCCAGCAGCTTGGGAGACGTGAGACTTAACACCGGGGAGCTGTTTTTT
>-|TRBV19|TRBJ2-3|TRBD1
CASSKTGTQYF
TGTGCCAGTAGCAAGACAGGGACGCAGTATTTT
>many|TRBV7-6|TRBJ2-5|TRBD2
CASSLAPPGGETQYF
TGTGCCAGCAGCTTAGCGCCTCCGGGAGGAGAGACCCAGTACTTC
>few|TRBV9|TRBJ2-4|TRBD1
CASSGRDRGPLLAKNIQYF
TGTGCCAGCAGCGGCCGGGACAGGGGTCCTTTACTAGCCAAAAACATTCAGTACTTC
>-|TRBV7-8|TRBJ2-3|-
CASSSDFISTDTQYF
TGTGCCAGCAGCTCGGACTTCATAAGCACAGATACGCAGTATTTT
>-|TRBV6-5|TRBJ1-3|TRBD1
CASSRQGTPTGNTIYF
TGTGCCAGCAGCCGACAGGGGACACCTACTGGAAACACCATATATTTT
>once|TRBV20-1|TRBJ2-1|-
CSASPSGAYNEQFF
TGCAGTGCTAGCCCCAGCGGTGCGTACAATGAGCAGTTCTTC
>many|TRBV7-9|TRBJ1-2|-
CASSQSYGYTF
TGTGCCAGCAGCCAGAGCTATGGCTACACCTTC
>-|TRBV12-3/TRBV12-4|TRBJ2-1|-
CASSRPHGGLSYNEQFF
TGTGCCAGCAGTCGCCCCCATGGCGGGCTTTCCTACAATGAGCAGTTCTTC
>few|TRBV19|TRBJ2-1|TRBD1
CASSNYRGEQFF
TGTGCCAGTAGTAACTACAGGGGGGAGCAGTTCTTC
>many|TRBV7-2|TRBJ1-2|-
CASSFRAISYGYTF
TGTGCCAGCAGCTTCAGGGCAATAAGCTATGGCTACACCTTC
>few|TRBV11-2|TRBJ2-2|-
CASSPTIQTNTGELFF
TGTGCCAGCAGCCCGACGATACAAACGAACACCGGGGAGCTGTTTTTT